The 10 T cell receptor beta chains reported below all come from one sample, sequenced in a study of blood T cell repertoires in COVID-19. Clones were sequenced by immunoSEQ multiplex PCR, and TCRdb holds only the in-frame ones, with some missing. The sample records 250,000 or so clones, roughly nine tenths being singletons. The material sequenced was peripheral blood. Receptors originate from a man aged 55-75 years with acute or convalescent COVID-19.

V is TRBV24-1 and J is TRBJ1-5, with D perhaps matching TRBD1 (6 bases). The germline V and J ends were trimmed by 9 bases and 7 bases, with 18 bases remaining between them. The CDR3 is made up of 14 amino acids. Germline V lookup: CDR1 KGHDR, CDR2 SFDVKD. The CDR3 DNA reads as TGTGCCACCCAACAAGGAGGGGGGGAACAGCCCCAGCATTTT. Translation: CATQQGGGEQPQHF.

The V and J genes are TRBV9 and TRBJ1-6; D is uncertain. V gave up 4 bases and J gave up 9 bases, with 8 bases separating them. Germline V gene sequence: CDR1 SGDLS, CDR2 YYNGEE. This CDR3 is built from 12 residues. In DNA form, the CDR3 reads TGTGCCAGCAGCTACTACGGTTCACCCCTCCACTTT. Encoded protein: CASSYYGSPLHF.

The chain joins TRBV5-5 to TRBJ2-2; D gene unclear. CDR1 and CDR2 from the germline V gene are SGHKS and YYEKEE (reference sequence). V lost 2 bases, J lost 1 base, and 6 bases lay in between. The CDR3 loop spans 14 amino acids. The CDR3 region has the DNA TGTGCCAGCAGCTTAACAGTGAACACCGGGGAGCTGTTTTTT. Translating it yields CASSLTVNTGELFF. Supplemented by reference TRBV5-5 and TRBJ2-2, the full variable domain reads DAGVTQSPTHLIKTRGQQVTLRCSPISGHKSVSWYQQVLGQGPQFIFQYYEKEERGRGNFPDRFSARQFPNYSSELNVNALLLGDSALYLCASSLTVNTGELFFGEGSRLTVL.

The V gene is TRBV30, the J gene TRBJ2-7; D is possibly TRBD2 (5 bases). The germline CDR1 and CDR2 sequences are GTSNPN and SVGIG (reference sequence). Deletions cut 1 base from V and 4 bases from J, with 11 bases between. The CDR3 consists of 13 residues. CDR3 bases: TGTGCCTGGAGTGCACTAGTCCCTTACGAGCAGTACTTC. Translation: CAWSALVPYEQYF.

The chain combines TRBV29-1 with TRBJ2-6; TRBD1 aligns across 11 bases. Germline CDR1 is SQVTM and CDR2 is ANQGSEA. The CDR3 covers 17 residues. Unmatched junction bases numbered 7, after V lost 6 bases and J lost 0 bases. The chain's CDR3 is CSVVTGTGGSGANVLTF. The CDR3 region has the DNA TGCAGCGTAGTTACCGGGACAGGGGGCTCTGGGGCCAACGTCCTGACTTTC.

The CDR3 DNA reads as TGTGCCAGCAGTTTTCCGACAGCCATGTCTTCCTACGAGCAGTACTTC. Residues: CASSFPTAMSSYEQYF. This chain uses TRBV28 with TRBJ2-7; D may be TRBD1 (5 bases). Germline CDR1 and CDR2: MDHEN and SYDVKM. This CDR3 contains 16 residues. Trimming removed 3 bases from V and 1 base from J, with 16 bases in between.

This sequence joins TRBV28 and TRBJ1-2, with 10 bases that match TRBD1. Germline CDR1 is MDHEN and CDR2 is SYDVKM. V was clipped by 4 bases and J by 7 bases; unmatched bases: 3. CDR3 size: 13 residues. The CDR3 region is CASSSGQGGGYTF. CDR3 bases: TGTGCCAGCAGTTCCGGACAGGGGGGTGGCTACACCTTC.

This chain joins TRBV5-5 and TRBJ1-6; TRBD1 is a possible D gene (6 bases). The germline CDR1 and CDR2 sequences are SGHKS and YYEKEE (reference sequence). The CDR3 consists of 15 residues. The V end lost 4 bases, the J end lost 6 bases, and 14 bases lay between the germline ends. CDR3 bases: TGTGCCAGCAGCGTGACGGCAGGGGTTAATTCACCCCTCCACTTT. It encodes CASSVTAGVNSPLHF.

The gene calls are TRBV30 and TRBJ2-1, with TRBD2 identical over 8 bases. The V segment lost 4 bases and the J segment 9 bases; nucleotides outside the gene matches: 14. CDR1 GTSNPN and CDR2 SVGIG come from the germline V gene (reference sequence). There are 15 residues in the CDR3. The CDR3 DNA is TGTGCCTGGAAGTCGGAGCGGGAGCCACGGGGTGAGCAGTTCTTC. Protein sequence: CAWKSEREPRGEQFF.

The chain recombines TRBV28 with TRBJ1-1, with 8 bases fitting TRBD1. The V segment lost 6 bases and the J segment 11 bases; nucleotides outside the gene matches: 8. Germline CDR1 MDHEN, CDR2 SYDVKM. CDR3 size: 12 residues. CDR3 in DNA: TGTGCCAGCAGGACGACAGGGGAAGTGGCTTTCTTT. This translates into CASRTTGEVAFF.